The 30 T cell receptor beta chains given below trace back to one sample, sequenced in a study of vaccination effects on CD4 cells after COVID-19 (dated by TCRdb to the early 2020s). The library relied on the immunoSEQ multiplex PCR assay. Held by TCRdb, this immuneACCESS table contains in-frame sequences only and omits some clones. Under half of the omission traces to an unresolved V gene where checked; the cause of the rest is unknown. This sample comprises some 50,000 clones, 74% of them detected only once. 5.4% of the sample comes from the top ten. After more than nine days of culture, CD4+ T cells were isolated with the EasySep CD4+ T cell isolation kit. PCR-confirmed SARS-CoV-2 infection had occurred in convalescent patients between March and December 2020, before the Alpha, Beta and Delta variants emerged in the United States. Each participant received two doses of an mRNA SARS-CoV-2 vaccine, either BNT162b2 or mRNA-1273.

These receptors are not linked to any known antigen. The input for sequencing was CD4+ T cells from PBMCs cultured without peptide, taken after COVID-19 vaccination. The receptor source for this set is a human donor who had a prior SARS-CoV-2 infection.

The chain uses TRBV12-3 or TRBV12-4 and TRBJ1-5; no reliable D call. The CDR3 contains 13 residues. Trimming pared 3 bases from V and 5 bases from J, leaving 8 bases between. The CDR3 DNA sequence: TGTGCCAGCAGTTTTCTTAAATATCAGCCCCAGCATTTT. Translating gives CASSFLKYQPQHF.

The chain has TRBV7-8 and TRBJ2-1; 13 nucleotides align to TRBD2. The germline V gene has CDR1 SGHVS and CDR2 FQNEAQ. V shed 5 bases and J 7 bases; nucleotides not matched to a gene: 11. The CDR3 consists of 17 residues. The CDR3 DNA follows: TGTGCCAGCAGCCCCAAGGGACTAGCGGGATCTCGGAATGAGCAGTTCTTC. It yields the protein CASSPKGLAGSRNEQFF.

This sequence joins TRBV7-2 and TRBJ2-3; no definite D call. The germline gives CDR1 SGHTA, CDR2 FQGNSA. V gave up 4 bases and J gave up 4 bases, with 15 bases separating them. CDR3 length: 15 amino acids. The CDR3, as DNA: TGTGCCAGCAGCTCCACTTCGGTCCTCCCAGATACGCAGTATTTT. Its translation: CASSSTSVLPDTQYF.

This clone was picked up a small number of times. This chain uses TRBV14 with TRBJ2-1; D is ambiguous. The CDR3 covers 14 residues. CDR1 is SGHDN, CDR2 FVKESK, per germline. V was clipped by 1 base and J by 4 bases, with 8 bases between them. As DNA, the CDR3 is TGTGCCAGCAGCCAAGGAAACATTTACAATGAGCAGTTCTTC. It encodes CASSQGNIYNEQFF.

This chain joins TRBV27 and TRBJ2-1; 9 positions match TRBD2. The CDR3 extends over 16 amino acids. Germline CDR1 reads MNHEY; CDR2 reads SMNVEV (reference sequence). The V and J ends lost 6 bases and 6 bases, in that order; junction bases with no gene match: 12. CDR3 DNA sequence: TGTGCCAGCAGCCGGCAGGGGCGGGAGGGCCGCAATGAGCAGTTCTTC. It codes for CASSRQGREGRNEQFF.

V is TRBV5-6 and J is TRBJ1-5; D may be TRBD1 (5 bases). V shed 0 bases and J shed 5 bases, with 9 bases lying between them. This CDR3 is 14 amino acids long. The germline V gene has CDR1 SGHDT and CDR2 YYEEEE. CDR3 sequence (DNA): TGTGCCAGCAGCTTGGGGGGCCTTCATCAGCCCCAGCATTTT. It translates to CASSLGGLHQPQHF.

This clone has only a few counts. The chain is built from TRBV11-2 and TRBJ2-5; 11 bases agree with TRBD1. The CDR3 has 15 residues. Germline trimming cut 5 bases from V and 2 bases from J; bases unmatched to any gene: 4. From germline, CDR1 is SGHAT and CDR2 FQNNGV. CDR3 sequence: CASSRDRGWQETQYF. The CDR3 DNA is TGTGCCAGCAGCCGGGACAGGGGGTGGCAAGAGACCCAGTACTTC. The variable domain in full, completed from reference TRBV11-2 and TRBJ2-5, reads EAGVAQSPRYKIIEKRQSVAFWCNPISGHATLYWYQQILGQGPKLLIQFQNNGVVDDSQLPKDRFSAERLKGVDSTLKIQPAKLEDSAVYLCASSRDRGWQETQYFGPGTRLLVL.

V gene TRBV5-1 combines with J gene TRBJ2-3; TRBD1 or TRBD2 may be the D gene (5 bases each). Per germline, CDR1 SGHRS and CDR2 YFSETQ. V lost 5 bases, J lost 6 bases, and 19 bases lay in between. CDR3 length: 15 residues. CDR3 DNA: TGCGCCAGCAGACTCGGGGACCACACGACCGATACGCAGTATTTT. It codes for CASRLGDHTTDTQYF.

The rearrangement uses TRBV2 and TRBJ2-1; 10 nucleotides match TRBD2. The junction had 9 bases not matched to a gene; V was cut back by 4 bases and J by 9 bases. The germline V gene encodes CDR1 SNHLY and CDR2 FYNNEI. This CDR3 spans 15 amino acids. CDR3 amino acids: CASSVASGSLGEQFF. Written as DNA, the CDR3 is TGTGCCAGCAGTGTCGCTAGCGGGAGTCTGGGTGAGCAGTTCTTC.

The chain links TRBV5-8 to TRBJ2-1; TRBD1 or TRBD2 may be the D gene (5 bases each). CDR1 and CDR2 (germline): SGHTS, YDEGEE. The CDR3 spans 13 residues. V gave up 7 bases and J gave up 2 bases, with 10 bases separating them. CDR3 loop: CASLSGPYNEQFF. In nucleotides, the CDR3 is TGTGCCAGCCTATCGGGGCCCTACAATGAGCAGTTCTTC. The full variable domain, its missing parts supplied by reference TRBV5-8 and TRBJ2-1, is EAGVTQSPTHLIKTRGQQATLRCSPISGHTSVYWYQQALGLGLQFLLWYDEGEERNRGNFPPRFSGRQFPNYSSELNVNALELEDSALYLCASLSGPYNEQFFGPGTRLTVL.

The V and J genes are TRBV28 and TRBJ1-2; D unresolved. This CDR3 has 16 residues. From germline, CDR1 is MDHEN and CDR2 SYDVKM. V dropped 6 bases and J dropped 8 bases, with 25 bases sitting between them. This CDR3 is CASSEYGRTPTGGYTF. CDR3 sequence (DNA): TGTGCCAGCAGCGAATACGGTCGGACTCCCACGGGGGGCTACACCTTC.

The rearrangement uses TRBV21-1 and TRBJ1-2; no check of the table's D call, TRBD1, against the DNA was made. TRBV21-1 has pseudogene status. CDR3 size: 16 residues. CDR3 in amino acids: CASRRQGLVLRYGYTF. The DNA of the CDR3 is TGTGCCAGCAGGAGACAGGGCCTCGTTCTACGCTATGGCTACACCTTC.

This clone was counted once. The rearrangement joins TRBV2 to TRBJ1-1; possible D gene TRBD1, 6 bases. Germline loops: CDR1 SNHLY, CDR2 FYNNEI. This CDR3 is built from 14 residues. The V and J ends lost 7 bases and 0 bases respectively, with 12 bases between them. The CDR3 DNA reads TGTGCCAGCAACCAACAGGGCCTGAACACTGAAGCTTTCTTT. Residues: CASNQQGLNTEAFF.

J is TRBJ1-2 and V is TRBV6-5; possibly TRBD1 for D (6 bases). V lost 9 bases and J 4 bases, leaving 18 bases between the germline ends. The germline CDR1 and CDR2 sequences are MNHEY and SVGAGI. CDR3 length: 14 amino acids. In nucleotides, the CDR3 is TGTGCCAGTGAGGGGGGGGTTCGGGGCTATGGCTACACCTTC. This gives the protein CASEGGVRGYGYTF.

The genes are TRBV11-2 and TRBJ1-1; 8 positions agree with TRBD1. The CDR3 has 16 amino acids. J gave up 0 bases and V 2 bases, and 5 bases lay outside the gene matches. Germline V gene lookup returns CDR1 SGHAT and CDR2 FQNNGV. The chain's CDR3 is CASSLKWGQVNTEAFF. The CDR3 coding sequence is TGTGCCAGCAGCTTAAAGTGGGGACAGGTGAACACTGAAGCTTTCTTT.

The V gene is TRBV18, the J gene TRBJ2-1; TRBD2 agrees at 9 bases. Germline values: CDR1 KGHSH, CDR2 LQKENI. V lost 3 bases and J lost 0; bases outside the gene matches: 15. The CDR3 extends over 20 amino acids. CDR3 DNA sequence: TGTGCCAGCTCACCGTCCGAAGCGGGAGGTGAAGTGAGCTCCTACAATGAGCAGTTCTTC. Residues: CASSPSEAGGEVSSYNEQFF.

This clone was recorded once. This chain joins TRBV19 and TRBJ1-4; D uncertain. Germline CDR1 is LNHDA and CDR2 is SQIVND (reference sequence). The V end lost 0 bases, the J end lost 11 bases, and 16 bases lay between the germline ends. This CDR3 region has 15 residues. The CDR3 loop is CASSIDPQSVDKLFF. The CDR3 DNA follows: TGTGCCAGTAGTATAGATCCACAGTCAGTTGACAAACTGTTTTTT.

The V gene is TRBV5-1, the J gene TRBJ1-2, with 7 bases lining up with TRBD1. V lost 4 bases to trimming and J lost 6 bases; unmatched junction nucleotides: 9. Germline V gene lookup returns CDR1 SGHRS and CDR2 YFSETQ. The CDR3 consists of 14 residues. The CDR3: CASSPPSGGDGYTF. The CDR3 nucleotides are TGCGCCAGCAGCCCCCCTTCAGGGGGGGATGGCTACACCTTC.

This clone has a single count. The rearrangement links TRBV5-5 to TRBJ2-1; D uncertain. The germline V and J ends were trimmed by 3 bases and 6 bases, with 10 bases remaining between them. Germline CDR1 is SGHKS and CDR2 is YYEKEE (reference sequence). The CDR3 runs 13 residues. This chain's CDR3 is CASSSRGANEQFF. In DNA, the CDR3 is TGTGCCAGCAGCTCGCGCGGCGCCAATGAGCAGTTCTTC.

The V and J genes are TRBV6-5 and TRBJ2-7, with TRBD2 as a possible D gene (5 bases). The germline V and J ends were trimmed by 7 bases and 3 bases, with 19 bases remaining between them. CDR3 length: 15 amino acids. Germline V gene data show CDR1 as MNHEY and CDR2 as SVGAGI. The CDR3 DNA is TGTGCCAGCACGGAGCTTCCGGGGTCAAGCTACGAGCAGTACTTC. Amino acid sequence: CASTELPGSSYEQYF.

The V and J genes are TRBV9 and TRBJ1-2; 11 bases agree with TRBD1. Trimming cost V 4 bases and J 5 bases; bases outside gene matches: 4. The CDR3 sequence is 14 residues long. Germline loops: CDR1 SGDLS, CDR2 YYNGEE. The CDR3 here is CASSQRDRGYGYTF. In DNA, the CDR3 is TGTGCCAGCAGCCAACGGGACAGGGGGTATGGCTACACCTTC.

The chain carries TRBV4-2 and TRBJ2-3; D is unclear. This CDR3 spans 16 amino acids. Germline CDR1 reads LGHNA; CDR2 reads YNFKEQ. V gave up 0 bases and J gave up 5 bases, with 15 bases separating them. The CDR3 reads CASSQDVDLVRDTQYF. The CDR3 nucleotides read TGTGCCAGCAGCCAAGATGTGGACCTAGTAAGAGATACGCAGTATTTT.

V usage is TRBV6-1 and J usage is TRBJ2-4, with no clear D. Trimming removed 4 bases from V and 3 bases from J, with 16 bases in between. CDR3 length: 16 residues. Per germline, CDR1 MNHNS and CDR2 SASEGT. For the CDR3, the DNA is TGTGCCAGCAGTGGCCCCGGCGCCGTGGGCAAAAACATTCAGTACTTC. Protein sequence: CASSGPGAVGKNIQYF.

The chain has TRBV4-3 and TRBJ2-1, with 10 bases that match TRBD2. The CDR3 spans 15 residues. Germline loops: CDR1 LGHNA, CDR2 YSLEER. J lost 9 bases, V lost 2 bases, and 7 bases had no gene match. The chain's CDR3 is CASSQLLAGAGEQFF. In DNA, the CDR3 is TGCGCCAGCAGCCAATTGCTAGCGGGAGCTGGTGAGCAGTTCTTC.

This chain connects TRBV6-1 to TRBJ2-3; possibly TRBD1 or TRBD2 for D (5 bases each). V dropped 0 bases and J dropped 8 bases, with 30 bases sitting between them. Germline-derived CDR1 and CDR2 are MNHNS and SASEGT. The CDR3 has 20 amino acids. CDR3 residues: CASSEALPTGSRVRLGTQYF. CDR3 DNA: TGTGCCAGCAGTGAAGCGCTTCCGACGGGGAGCAGGGTTCGGTTAGGTACGCAGTATTTT.

The chain uses TRBV5-1 and TRBJ2-6; no clear D. With 4 bases removed from V and 4 bases from J, the gap between germline ends came to 15 bases. Germline V gene data show CDR1 as SGHRS and CDR2 as YFSETQ. CDR3 length: 16 residues. CDR3 sequence (DNA): TGCGCCAGCAGCCCCGGGCCCCCTCCCGGGGCCAACGTCCTGACTTTC. Translated, it gives CASSPGPPPGANVLTF.

This CDR3 is CATSRPGQGFGVGELFF. CDR3 coding DNA: TGTGCCACCAGCAGGCCGGGACAGGGCTTCGGGGTCGGGGAGCTGTTTTTT. The chain has TRBV15 and TRBJ2-2; 9 nucleotides agree with TRBD1. Germline V gene data show CDR1 as LNHNV and CDR2 as YYDKDF (reference sequence). V shed 3 bases and J 7 bases; nucleotides not matched to a gene: 12. This CDR3 spans 17 amino acids. The variable domain in full, with the rest retrieved from reference TRBV15 and TRBJ2-2, is DAMVIQNPRYQVTQFGKPVTLSCSQTLNHNVMYWYQQKSSQAPKLLFHYYDKDFNNEADTPDNFQSRRPNTSFCFLDIRSPGLGDTAMYLCATSRPGQGFGVGELFFGEGSRLTVL.

The rearrangement links TRBV12-3 or TRBV12-4 to TRBJ2-2; no definite D call. Deletions cut 7 bases from V and 2 bases from J, with 8 bases between. This CDR3 has 13 residues. CDR3 region: CASTPYNTGELFF. CDR3 bases: TGTGCCAGCACTCCTTATAACACCGGGGAGCTGTTTTTT.

The V and J genes are TRBV9 and TRBJ2-7; 8 nucleotides align to TRBD1. Germline CDR1 SGDLS, CDR2 YYNGEE. V gave up 2 bases and J gave up 6 bases; unmatched junction bases: 7. This CDR3 comprises 14 residues. The CDR3 DNA sequence: TGTGCCAGCAGCGTTGCGGACAGGGTTTTCGAGCAGTACTTC. As protein: CASSVADRVFEQYF.

CDR3 nucleotide sequence: TGTGCAAGCGTCAAGGGAACAGGGGGCACTGAAGCTTTCTTT. Protein product: CASVKGTGGTEAFF. The V call is TRBV7-6, the J call TRBJ1-1; 8 bases line up with TRBD1. The CDR3 covers 14 residues. In germline, CDR1 is SGHVS, CDR2 FNYEAQ.